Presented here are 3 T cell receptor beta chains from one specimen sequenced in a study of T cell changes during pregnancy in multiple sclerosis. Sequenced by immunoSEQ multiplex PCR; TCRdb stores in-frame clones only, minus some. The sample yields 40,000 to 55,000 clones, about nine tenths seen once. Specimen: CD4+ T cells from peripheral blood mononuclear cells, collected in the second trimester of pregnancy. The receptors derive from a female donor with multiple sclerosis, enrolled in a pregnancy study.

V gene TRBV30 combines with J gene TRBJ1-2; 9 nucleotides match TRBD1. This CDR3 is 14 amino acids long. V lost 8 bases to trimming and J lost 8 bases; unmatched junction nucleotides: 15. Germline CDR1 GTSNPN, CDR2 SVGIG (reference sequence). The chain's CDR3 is CALIIQGAGRGYTF. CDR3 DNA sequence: TGTGCCCTCATTATACAGGGGGCAGGTAGGGGCTACACCTTC.

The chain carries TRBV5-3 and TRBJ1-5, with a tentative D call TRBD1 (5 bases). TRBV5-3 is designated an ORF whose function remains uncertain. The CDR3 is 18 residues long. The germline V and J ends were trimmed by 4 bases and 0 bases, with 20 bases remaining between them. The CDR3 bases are TGTGCCAGAAGCCAGAAGACACAGGCCGAGAATAGCAATCAGCCCCAGCATTTT. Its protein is CARSQKTQAENSNQPQHF.

CDR3 in amino acids: CASSFPTGTSNQPQHF. The CDR3, as DNA: TGTGCCAGCAGTTTCCCGACAGGGACGAGCAATCAGCCCCAGCATTTT. The genes are TRBV28 and TRBJ1-5; 7 bases line up with TRBD1. The V gene's germline CDR1 is MDHEN and CDR2 SYDVKM. V trimming: 3 bases; J trimming: 1 base; junction bases outside the gene matches: 6. The CDR3 has 16 residues.